The 18 T cell receptor beta chains in this list originate from one sample, sequenced in a study of T cell responses to AZD1222 COVID-19 vaccine. Assay used: immunoSEQ multiplex PCR; TCRdb lists only in-frame clones, some missing. The table records roughly 99,000 clones, approximately 90% of them present only once. Sample: peripheral blood, taken 28 days after the second AZD1222 dose. The receptors were sampled from an adult who received the AZD1222 COVID-19 vaccine.

V gene TRBV18 combines with J gene TRBJ1-1; 9 bases match TRBD1. Unmatched junction bases numbered 5, after V lost 3 bases and J lost 3 bases. Germline V gene lookup returns CDR1 KGHSH and CDR2 LQKENI. This CDR3 region has 15 residues. DNA of the CDR3: TGTGCCAGCTCACCGACAGGGGGGGGATACACTGAAGCTTTCTTT. This encodes CASSPTGGGYTEAFF.

J is TRBJ1-3 and V is TRBV5-1; D not resolved. The CDR3 is 14 residues long. The germline V gene encodes CDR1 SGHRS and CDR2 YFSETQ. V lost 0 bases and J lost 1, with 5 bases in between. In nucleotides, the CDR3 is TGCGCCAGCAGCTTGGCGGGGTCTGGAAACACCATATATTTT. This gives the protein CASSLAGSGNTIYF.

The rearrangement uses TRBV7-8 and TRBJ1-4; D is perhaps TRBD1 (5 bases). The length of the CDR3 is 14 residues. The germline gives CDR1 SGHVS, CDR2 FQNEAQ. V was trimmed by 3 bases and J by 5 bases, leaving 10 bases between them. In DNA form, the CDR3 reads TGTGCCAGCAGCTTCCGGGACGGGAATGAAAAACTGTTTTTT. This encodes CASSFRDGNEKLFF.

The chain links TRBV27 to TRBJ2-7; 9 bases line up with TRBD2. Germline lookup yields CDR1 MNHEY and CDR2 SMNVEV (reference sequence). The CDR3 runs 16 residues. V lost 4 bases to trimming and J lost 2 bases; unmatched junction nucleotides: 9. The CDR3: CASSSSAGGPTYEQYF. CDR3 coding DNA: TGTGCCAGCAGTTCTTCAGCGGGAGGACCGACCTACGAGCAGTACTTC.

The gene calls are TRBV4-3 and TRBJ2-5, with D possibly being TRBD1 or TRBD2 (5 bases each). Per the germline V gene, CDR1 is LGHNA and CDR2 is YSLEER. This CDR3 contains 14 residues. V lost 1 base to trimming and J lost 5 bases, with 11 bases between them. The DNA of the CDR3 is TGCGCCAGCAGCCAAGCCTGGTGGGGGGAGACCCAGTACTTC. This gives the protein CASSQAWWGETQYF.

The chain employs TRBV11-2 and TRBJ2-1; a weak D match, TRBD2 (6 bases). The CDR3 is 15 amino acids. V was cut by 2 bases and J by 3 bases, with 11 bases left in between. The germline gives CDR1 SGHAT, CDR2 FQNNGV. In DNA, the CDR3 is TGTGCCAGCAGCTTAACCGGGACTGACTACAATGAGCAGTTCTTC. This gives the protein CASSLTGTDYNEQFF. Using reference TRBV11-2 and TRBJ2-1 for the parts outside the CDR3, the full variable domain is EAGVAQSPRYKIIEKRQSVAFWCNPISGHATLYWYQQILGQGPKLLIQFQNNGVVDDSQLPKDRFSAERLKGVDSTLKIQPAKLEDSAVYLCASSLTGTDYNEQFFGPGTRLTVL.

The chain couples TRBV6-5 to TRBJ2-1; 14 positions agree with TRBD2. The CDR3 has 15 residues. Germline V CDR1 and CDR2: MNHEY, SVGAGI. With 8 bases clipped from V and 7 bases from J, the junction kept 7 bases outside the gene matches. CDR3 protein: CASFRLAGGRNEQFF. In DNA, the CDR3 is TGTGCCAGCTTCCGACTAGCGGGAGGGAGGAATGAGCAGTTCTTC.

This chain joins TRBV27 and TRBJ2-7; D might be TRBD1 or TRBD2, each matching 7 bases. CDR3 size: 14 residues. The ends were cut back, 6 bases at V and 4 bases at J, with 16 bases in the middle. Germline values: CDR1 MNHEY, CDR2 SMNVEV (reference sequence). The DNA of the CDR3 is TGTGCCAGCAGCCGGGCAGGGGGGGTTTACGAGCAGTACTTC. It is translated as CASSRAGGVYEQYF.

This clone was found once. V and J are TRBV4-3 and TRBJ2-7; D gene ambiguous. The germline V gene encodes CDR1 LGHNA and CDR2 YSLEER. The ends were cut back, 0 bases at V and 4 bases at J, with 7 bases in the middle. This CDR3 region has 13 residues. Written as DNA, the CDR3 is TGCGCCAGCAGCCAAGAACACGGGTACGAGCAGTACTTC. This codes for CASSQEHGYEQYF.

This chain uses TRBV30 with TRBJ1-1; D perhaps matches TRBD1 (6 bases). The ends were cut back, 2 bases at V and 4 bases at J, with 14 bases in the middle. This CDR3 region has 14 residues. Germline V lookup: CDR1 GTSNPN, CDR2 SVGIG (reference sequence). The CDR3 here is CAWSQTTGSTEAFF. For the CDR3, the DNA is TGTGCCTGGAGTCAAACGACAGGATCCACTGAAGCTTTCTTT. The whole variable domain, filled in from reference TRBV30 and TRBJ1-1, reads SQTIHQWPATLVQPVGSPLSLECTVEGTSNPNLYWYRQAAGRGLQLLFYSVGIGQISSEVPQNLSASRPQDRQFILSSKKLLLSDSGFYLCAWSQTTGSTEAFFGQGTRLTVV.

The chain recombines TRBV7-2 with TRBJ2-7, with a possible D match to TRBD2 (6 bases). V gave up 1 base and J gave up 1 base, with 11 bases separating them. CDR3 length equals 15 residues. Germline values: CDR1 SGHTA, CDR2 FQGNSA. The CDR3 nucleotides are TGTGCCAGCAGCTTAGAGGGGACTCGATCCTACGAGCAGTACTTC. It is translated as CASSLEGTRSYEQYF.

V is TRBV18 and J is TRBJ1-4; 8 nucleotides align to TRBD1. J lost 6 bases, V lost 1 base, and 7 bases had no gene match. The CDR3 totals 16 residues. Germline V gives CDR1 KGHSH, CDR2 LQKENI. CDR3 in DNA: TGTGCCAGCTCACCACGGGGGGGACAGGCTGATGAAAAACTGTTTTTT. Protein product: CASSPRGGQADEKLFF.

J is TRBJ2-1 and V is TRBV7-4; D uncertain. The CDR3 runs to 12 residues. Trimming took off 5 bases at V and 9 bases at J, with 11 bases between the two ends. Germline V gives CDR1 SGHVT, CDR2 SQSDAQ. In DNA form, the CDR3 reads TGTGCCAGCAGCACAAGTGTGGGTGAGCAGTTCTTC. Translation: CASSTSVGEQFF.

The chain uses TRBV9 and TRBJ2-1; no definite D call. This CDR3 region has 14 residues. V was clipped by 0 bases and J by 1 base, with 5 bases between them. CDR1 and CDR2 from the germline V gene are SGDLS and YYNGEE. The CDR3 DNA sequence: TGTGCCAGCAGCGTAGGGCTTTCCTACAATGAGCAGTTCTTC. Protein sequence: CASSVGLSYNEQFF. Full variable domain (missing parts from reference TRBV9 and TRBJ2-1): DSGVTQTPKHLITATGQRVTLRCSPRSGDLSVYWYQQSLDQGLQFLIQYYNGEERAKGNILERFSAQQFPDLHSELNLSSLELGDSALYFCASSVGLSYNEQFFGPGTRLTVL.

The gene calls are TRBV7-2 and TRBJ1-6; no definite D call. In germline, CDR1 is SGHTA, CDR2 FQGNSA. The CDR3 spans 13 residues. Between the trimmed V and J ends, which lost 4 bases and 6 bases, there was a span of 7 bases. This CDR3 is CASSSYTNSPLHF. CDR3 nucleotides: TGTGCCAGCAGCTCATACACTAATTCACCCCTCCACTTT.

V is TRBV7-9 and J is TRBJ2-1, with 9 nucleotides matching TRBD2. Germline CDR1 SEHNR, CDR2 FQNEAQ (reference sequence). Trimming removed 1 base from V and 10 bases from J; junction bases left unmatched: 8. The CDR3 has 15 residues. The CDR3 region has the DNA TGTGCCAGCAGCTTAGAGTGGCTAGCGGGGACAGAGCAGTTCTTC. Its translation: CASSLEWLAGTEQFF.

V gene TRBV5-1 combines with J gene TRBJ2-7; TRBD1 might be the D (5 bases). The CDR3 extends over 15 amino acids. Germline loops: CDR1 SGHRS, CDR2 YFSETQ. Trimming pared 4 bases from V and 5 bases from J, leaving 19 bases between. CDR3 protein: CASSPSFTQGHEQYF. The CDR3 nucleotides read TGCGCCAGCAGCCCAAGCTTCACCCAGGGCCACGAGCAGTACTTC.

The chain carries TRBV28 and TRBJ2-3, with D maybe TRBD2 (6 bases). CDR3 size: 15 residues. Germline loops: CDR1 MDHEN, CDR2 SYDVKM. Trimming pared 3 bases from V and 3 bases from J, leaving 13 bases between. The CDR3 reads CASSLGGTATDTQYF. The CDR3 nucleotides are TGTGCCAGCAGTTTGGGCGGGACCGCGACAGATACGCAGTATTTT.